This T cell receptor (beta chain) was retrieved from a study of OX40 agonist ivuxolimab in advanced cancers. The study in broad terms: Ivuxolimab, which targeted the costimulatory receptor OX40 (CD134), was an agonistic, fully human IgG2 monoclonal antibody. In the dose-escalation cohort, 82.7% of patients were male, and the mean age was 60 years with a range of roughly 20 to 79. Partial responses occurred in three dose-escalation patients, of whom one had hepatocellular carcinoma and two had cutaneous melanoma. Peripheral TCRbeta sequencing aimed to test whether ivuxolimab altered TCR sequence diversity and caused clonal T-cell expansion. Prior anti-PD-1, anti-PD-L1 or anti-CTLA-4 therapy was permitted, and 35% to 40% of dose-escalation patients had received checkpoint inhibitors. Intravenous ivuxolimab was administered to patients every 2 weeks at six dose levels: 0.01, 0.1, 0.3, 1.5, 3 and 10 mg/kg. Among the roughly 54 dose-escalation patients, about 20 had hepatocellular carcinoma, some 15 melanoma, 9 renal cell carcinoma and 9 head and neck cancer. The monotherapy dose-escalation portion (N of about 50 patients) of the phase I ivuxolimab trial is reported in the paper. Summary of the overall study and its limitations: The antigen specificity of the clonally expanded peripheral T cells was not determined. In the 0.1-3.0 mg/kg groups, partial responders were among the patients with the lowest normalized peripheral clonal expansion, particularly in CD8+ T cells. On average, CD8+ T cells showed more expanded clones than CD4+ T cells after ivuxolimab. Low levels of normalized T-cell clonal expansion were also seen in some patients who did not respond. At doses from 0.1 to 3.0 mg/kg, clonal expansion was seen in both CD4+ and CD8+ blood T cells between baseline and week 6.

Reading the germline V gene gives CDR1 MDHEN and CDR2 SYDVKM. CDR3 length: 14 amino acids, cysteine to phenylalanine. Of all the DNA, just the CDR3 is kept, 42 bases in frame from base 1. V and J are truncated by 3 bases and 9 bases respectively, leaving an intervening sequence of 17 bases. This clone has only one observation. Its target antigen remains unknown. No per-base quality is available; no much larger clone lies one base away. Patients with a history of autoimmune disease or receiving systemic immunosuppression were excluded from the trial. In every dose cohort, peripheral blood was drawn for TCR sequencing at baseline, cycle 4 day 1, and cycle 7 day 1. The samples were taken from a phase I, first-in-human, multicenter, open-label dose-escalation trial of ivuxolimab. The trial enrolled adults with locally advanced or metastatic head and neck squamous cell, hepatocellular, melanoma or renal cell carcinoma. Before TCR sequencing, CD4+ T cells and CD8+ T cells were sorted from peripheral blood as separate populations.

Genomic DNA was extracted from sorted cells for sequencing of the TCRbeta CDR3 region. The immunoSEQ Assay was used for sequencing of TCRbeta CDR3 regions. TCRdb holds this immuneACCESS table with in-frame rearrangements only. Some clones are missing; in checked studies, unresolved V genes explain under half, and the rest has no known cause. In this sample the table shows about 83,000 clones, around 84% of which occur a single time. Together, the top ten hold 1.5% to 2% of the sample. Sequences were derived from CD4+ or CD8+ T cells sorted from blood, sampled in a trial of the OX40 agonist ivuxolimab. The TCR originated in an adult with an advanced solid tumor such as melanoma, head and neck, liver or kidney cancer. This chain is built from TRBV28 and TRBJ1-2, with no confidently assigned D gene. The CDR3 is CASSLGREGLSYTF. The DNA reads TGTGCCAGCAGTTTGGGAAGGGAAGGCCTTAGCTACACCTTC.